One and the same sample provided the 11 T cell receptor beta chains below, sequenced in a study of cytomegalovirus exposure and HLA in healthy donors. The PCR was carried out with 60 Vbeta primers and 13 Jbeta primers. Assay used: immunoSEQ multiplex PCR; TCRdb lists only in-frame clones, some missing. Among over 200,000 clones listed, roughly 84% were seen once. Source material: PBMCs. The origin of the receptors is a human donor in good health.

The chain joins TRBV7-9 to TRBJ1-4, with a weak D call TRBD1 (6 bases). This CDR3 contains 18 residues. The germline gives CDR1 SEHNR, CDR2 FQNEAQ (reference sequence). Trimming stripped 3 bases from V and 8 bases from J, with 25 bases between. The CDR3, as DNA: TGTGCCAGCAGCTTGGAATACCTAATGGGGGACACGAGGGAAAAACTGTTTTTT. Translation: CASSLEYLMGDTREKLFF.

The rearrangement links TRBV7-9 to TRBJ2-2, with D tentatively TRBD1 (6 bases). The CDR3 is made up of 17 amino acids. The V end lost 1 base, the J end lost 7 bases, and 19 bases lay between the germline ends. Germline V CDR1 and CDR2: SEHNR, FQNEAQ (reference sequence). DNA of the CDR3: TGTGCCAGCAGCTTAGAACTGTTGGGGGCTCCTATCGGGGAGCTGTTTTTT. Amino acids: CASSLELLGAPIGELFF.

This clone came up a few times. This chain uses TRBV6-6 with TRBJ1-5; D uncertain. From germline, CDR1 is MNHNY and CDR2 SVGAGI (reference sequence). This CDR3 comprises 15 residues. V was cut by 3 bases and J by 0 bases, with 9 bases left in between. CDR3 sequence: CASSYGVYSNQPQHF. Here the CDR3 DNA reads TGTGCCAGCAGTTATGGAGTATATAGCAATCAGCCCCAGCATTTT.

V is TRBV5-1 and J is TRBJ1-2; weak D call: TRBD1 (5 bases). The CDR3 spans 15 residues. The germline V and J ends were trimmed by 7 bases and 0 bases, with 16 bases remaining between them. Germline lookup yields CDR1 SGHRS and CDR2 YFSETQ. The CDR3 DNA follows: TGCGCCAGCTCTCCCCGCGGGGACCCTAACTATGGCTACACCTTC. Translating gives CASSPRGDPNYGYTF.

In nucleotides, the CDR3 is TGTGCCAGCAGTATAGGGGTACACGAGACCCAGTACTTC. It codes for CASSIGVHETQYF. V usage is TRBV7-9 and J usage is TRBJ2-5; D may be TRBD1 (5 bases). The V gene's germline CDR1 is SEHNR and CDR2 FQNEAQ (reference sequence). The CDR3 length is 13 residues. V shed 6 bases and J shed 5 bases, with 13 bases lying between them. Using reference TRBV7-9 and TRBJ2-5 for the parts outside the CDR3, the full variable domain is DTGVSQNPRHKITKRGQNVTFRCDPISEHNRLYWYRQTLGQGPEFLTYFQNEAQLEKSRLLSDRFSAERPKGSFSTLEIQRTEQGDSAMYLCASSIGVHETQYFGPGTRLLVL.

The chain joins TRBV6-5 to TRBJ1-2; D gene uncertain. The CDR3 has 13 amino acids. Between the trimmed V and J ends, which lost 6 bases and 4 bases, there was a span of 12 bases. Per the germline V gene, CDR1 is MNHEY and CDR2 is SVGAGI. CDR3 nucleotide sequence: TGTGCCAGCAGCTCGGACTTCTTCTATGGCTACACCTTC. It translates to CASSSDFFYGYTF.

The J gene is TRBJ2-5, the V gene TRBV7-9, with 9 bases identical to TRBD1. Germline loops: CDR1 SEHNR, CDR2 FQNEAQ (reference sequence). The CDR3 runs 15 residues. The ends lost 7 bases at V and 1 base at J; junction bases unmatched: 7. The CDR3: CASTVGQGAQETQYF. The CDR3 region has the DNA TGTGCCAGCACCGTGGGACAGGGAGCCCAAGAGACCCAGTACTTC. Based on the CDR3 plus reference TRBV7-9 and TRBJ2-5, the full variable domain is DTGVSQNPRHKITKRGQNVTFRCDPISEHNRLYWYRQTLGQGPEFLTYFQNEAQLEKSRLLSDRFSAERPKGSFSTLEIQRTEQGDSAMYLCASTVGQGAQETQYFGPGTRLLVL.

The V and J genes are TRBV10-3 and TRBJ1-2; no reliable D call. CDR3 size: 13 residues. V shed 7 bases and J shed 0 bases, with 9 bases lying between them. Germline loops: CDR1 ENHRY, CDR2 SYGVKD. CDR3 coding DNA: TGTGCCATCACTACAGTAGCTAACTATGGCTACACCTTC. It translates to CAITTVANYGYTF.

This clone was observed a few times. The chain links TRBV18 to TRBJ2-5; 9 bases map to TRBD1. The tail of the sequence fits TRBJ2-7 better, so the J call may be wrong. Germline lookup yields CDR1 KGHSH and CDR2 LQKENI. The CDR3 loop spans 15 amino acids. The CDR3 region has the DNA TGTGCCAGCTCACCTCCGGGACAGGGCTCCTACGAGCAGTACTTC. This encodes CASSPPGQGSYEQYF.

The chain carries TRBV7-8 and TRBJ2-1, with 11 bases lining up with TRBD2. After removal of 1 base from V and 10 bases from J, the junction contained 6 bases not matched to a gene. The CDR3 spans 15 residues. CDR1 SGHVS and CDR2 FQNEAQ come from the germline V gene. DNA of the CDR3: TGTGCCAGCAGCTTAGGTGTAGCGGGAGGGCGAGAGCAGTTCTTC. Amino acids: CASSLGVAGGREQFF. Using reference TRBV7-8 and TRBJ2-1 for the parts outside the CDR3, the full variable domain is GAGVSQSPRYKVAKRGQDVALRCDPISGHVSLFWYQQALGQGPEFLTYFQNEAQLDKSGLPSDRFFAERPEGSVSTLKIQRTQQEDSAVYLCASSLGVAGGREQFFGPGTRLTVL.

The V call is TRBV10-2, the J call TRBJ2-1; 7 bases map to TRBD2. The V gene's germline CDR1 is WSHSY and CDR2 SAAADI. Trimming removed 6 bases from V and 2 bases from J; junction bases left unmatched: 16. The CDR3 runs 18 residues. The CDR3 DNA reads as TGCGCCAGCAGAATCCCTAGCGGCAACGGTGGGGCCTACAATGAGCAGTTCTTC. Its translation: CASRIPSGNGGAYNEQFF.